This is a list of T cell receptor beta chains from one sample in a study of blood T cell repertoires in COVID-19. Produced via immunoSEQ multiplex PCR; TCRdb's table is partial and in-frame only. This sample yields 190,000 or so clones, of which about 80% are seen a single time; less than 8.5% belongs to the top ten. Sequenced input: PBMCs or T cells enriched from blood (not recorded which). The source is a man aged 35-49 years who had recovered from COVID-19. Both conserved end residues are part of each CDR3. D genes are given only for firm matches. Clone sizes are given selectively: once, few, many, or a class where the clone is expanded.

.	TRBV10-2	TRBJ1-1	TRBD1	CASRHTGATNLNTEAFF	TGCGCCAGCAGACACACAGGGGCCACGAACCTCAACACTGAAGCTTTCTTT
.	TRBV10-3	TRBJ2-3	TRBD2	CAISDVAGRGTDTQYF	TGTGCCATCAGTGATGTAGCGGGGCGAGGCACAGATACGCAGTATTTT
.	TRBV5-6	TRBJ1-2	.	CASSLGPANYGYTF	TGTGCCAGCAGCTTGGGCCCGGCTAACTATGGCTACACCTTC
.	TRBV18	TRBJ1-2	TRBD1	CASSPRQGNYGYTF	TGTGCCAGCTCACCACGACAGGGGAACTATGGCTACACCTTC
.	TRBV7-2	TRBJ2-1	TRBD2	CASSYAGGPYNEQFF	TGTGCCAGCAGCTACGCGGGGGGCCCCTACAATGAGCAGTTCTTC
.	TRBV24-1	TRBJ1-6	TRBD1	CATCRTNRGGFKSPLHF	TGTGCCACCTGTCGAACGAACAGGGGAGGCTTTAAATCACCCCTCCACTTT
.	TRBV6-5	TRBJ1-2	TRBD1	CASSPDRGTVYGYTF	TGTGCCAGCAGCCCGGACAGGGGGACCGTTTATGGCTACACCTTC
.	TRBV2	TRBJ1-2	.	CASSETTGTRGGYTF	TGTGCCAGCAGTGAAACTACCGGGACAAGGGGTGGCTACACCTTC
once	TRBV5-1	TRBJ2-3	TRBD1	CASSFGQGNRDTQYF	TGCGCCAGCAGCTTCGGACAGGGAAACAGAGATACGCAGTATTTT
once	TRBV2	TRBJ2-1	TRBD1	CASNRGVNEQFF	TGTGCCAGCAACAGGGGAGTAAATGAGCAGTTCTTC
.	TRBV4-2	TRBJ2-1	TRBD2	CASSPLGGFYNEQFF	TGTGCCAGCAGCCCGTTGGGGGGGTTCTACAATGAGCAGTTCTTC
.	TRBV18	TRBJ1-5	TRBD1	CASSAGTGGSNQPQHF	TGTGCCAGCTCAGCAGGGACAGGGGGGAGCAATCAGCCCCAGCATTTT
few	TRBV4-2	TRBJ1-4	.	CASSQDKAGARKELFF	TGTGCCAGCAGCCAAGATAAGGCAGGGGCAAGAAAGGAACTGTTTTTT
once	TRBV11-2	TRBJ2-3	TRBD1	CASSRHRGRTDTQYF	TGTGCCAGCAGCCGCCACAGGGGGCGTACAGATACGCAGTATTTT
.	TRBV6-1	TRBJ2-7	.	CASSERSYEQYF	TGTGCCAGCAGTGAGAGATCTTACGAGCAGTACTTC
.	TRBV5-1	TRBJ2-3	.	CASSLAVVGTDTQYF	TGCGCCAGCAGCTTGGCGGTGGTAGGCACAGATACGCAGTATTTT
.	TRBV28	TRBJ2-4	TRBD1	CASSSPGQGAPYVQYF	TGTGCCAGCAGTTCGCCGGGACAGGGGGCCCCTTACGTTCAGTACTTC
.	TRBV6-5	TRBJ2-3	.	CASSLGGWGTDTQYF	TGTGCCAGCAGTCTAGGGGGATGGGGCACAGATACGCAGTATTTT
.	TRBV30	TRBJ2-7	.	CAWSPLVGGREQYF	TGTGCCTGGAGTCCCCTCGTGGGGGGAAGGGAGCAGTACTTC
.	TRBV28	TRBJ1-3	.	CASSADTYSGNTIYF	TGTGCCAGCAGTGCGGACACATACTCTGGAAACACCATATATTTT
few	TRBV19	TRBJ1-1	.	CASNKGRTQNTEAFF	TGTGCCAGTAACAAGGGTAGGACTCAGAACACTGAAGCTTTCTTT
.	TRBV18	TRBJ1-2	.	CASSPPGQTHGYTF	TGTGCCAGCTCACCCCCTGGACAGACGCATGGCTACACCTTC
.	TRBV7-9	TRBJ2-1	TRBD1	CASSLVFGTGTALNEQFF	TGTGCCAGCAGCTTAGTCTTTGGTACCGGGACAGCTCTCAATGAGCAGTTCTTC
.	TRBV11-2	TRBJ1-2	.	CASSTPIAGVYGYTF	TGTGCCAGCAGCACACCCATTGCGGGTGTCTATGGCTACACCTTC
.	TRBV27	TRBJ1-2	.	CASSLSLLTANYGYTF	TGTGCCAGCAGTTTATCTCTATTGACTGCTAACTATGGCTACACCTTC
few	TRBV9	TRBJ1-2	TRBD1	CASSVGLTGAGYTF	TGTGCCAGCAGCGTAGGCCTGACAGGGGCTGGCTACACCTTC
.	TRBV10-3	TRBJ2-5	.	CAISTQREETQYF	TGTGCCATCAGTACTCAGAGGGAAGAGACCCAGTACTTC
.	TRBV5-4	TRBJ2-7	TRBD1	CASTADRAVNEQYF	TGTGCCAGCACCGCGGACAGGGCAGTTAACGAGCAGTACTTC
many	TRBV5-4	TRBJ2-2	.	CASSPSIDRLNTGELFF	TGTGCCAGCAGTCCCTCGATCGACAGGCTGAACACCGGGGAGCTGTTTTTT
few	TRBV5-5	TRBJ2-1	TRBD2	CASSLERGVYNEQFF	TGTGCCAGCAGCTTGGAGCGGGGGGTATACAATGAGCAGTTCTTC
.	TRBV29-1	TRBJ1-2	.	CSVESRGVTYGYTF	TGCAGCGTTGAGAGTCGGGGAGTGACGTATGGCTACACCTTC
.	TRBV19	TRBJ1-2	.	CASSKAPGGGYGYTF	TGTGCCAGTAGTAAGGCCCCGGGAGGGGGATATGGCTACACCTTC
.	TRBV3-1/TRBV3-2	TRBJ1-3	.	CASSQDIRNTIYF	TGTGCCAGCAGCCAAGATATTCGGAACACCATATATTTT
.	TRBV4-1	TRBJ1-1	TRBD1	CASSPGQGAEAFF	TGCGCCAGCAGCCCGGGACAGGGGGCTGAAGCTTTCTTT
.	TRBV7-2	TRBJ1-6	TRBD1	CASSLVRDSWTPLHF	TGTGCCAGCAGCTTAGTGCGGGACAGTTGGACCCCCCTCCACTTT
.	TRBV3-1/TRBV3-2	TRBJ2-6	.	CASSQPREPFSGANVLTF	TGTGCCAGCAGCCAACCCAGGGAACCCTTCTCTGGGGCCAACGTCCTGACTTTC
.	TRBV12-3/TRBV12-4	TRBJ2-7	.	CASSHGDPNEQYF	TGTGCCAGCAGCCACGGAGACCCAAACGAGCAGTACTTC
.	TRBV4-1	TRBJ2-3	TRBD1	CASSSTMTGGGFDTQYF	TGCGCCAGCAGCTCTACGATGACAGGGGGGGGATTTGATACGCAGTATTTT
.	TRBV4-2	TRBJ1-1	.	CASSQDPDSLNTEAFF	TGTGCCAGCAGCCAAGATCCGGACAGCCTGAACACTGAAGCTTTCTTT
.	TRBV5-6	TRBJ1-2	.	CASSLRGYGGYTF	TGTGCCAGCAGCTTGCGCGGTTACGGCGGCTACACCTTC
.	TRBV19	TRBJ2-2	.	CASSIQGSGTGELFF	TGTGCCAGTAGTATACAGGGTTCGGGCACCGGGGAGCTGTTTTTT